This TCR beta chain derives from a study of post-analysis software for immune sequencing data. Study-level background: Disease courses included relapsing-remitting, secondary progressive and progressive-relapsing multiple sclerosis. General study findings and limits: Patients showed TRBV5-6, TRBV5-1 and TRBV20-1 among 4 or 5 TRBV segments more frequent than in controls. Significantly lower normalized Chao1 diversity was found in patients with multiple sclerosis relative to controls.

Incorporated into the TCR beta cDNA libraries were unique molecular identifiers, which served to reduce PCR and sequencing biases. Each CDR3 protein gets one entry after TCRdb re-called the PCR reads with MiXCR. Among about 540,000 distinct CDR3 sequences listed, 30% to 40% were seen once. Turning to this clonotype: Its specificity is unknown.

The CDR3 is 18 residues long. Germline V CDR1 and CDR2: SGHDN, FVKESK. V was clipped by 0 bases and J by 7 bases; unmatched bases: 7. This clonotype originated in a girl aged 2 to 17 with multiple sclerosis. The specimen was blood. The chain has TRBV14 and TRBJ1-6; TRBD1 matches 12 bases. The DNA of the CDR3 is TGTGCCAGCAGCCAAGATTGGGGACAGGGGGCTGACAATTCACCCCTCCACTTT. Its translation is CASSQDWGQGADNSPLHF.